This TCR beta chain was captured by sequencing in a study of T cells in women clearing cervical HPV infection. This CDR3 has 12 residues. V dropped 6 bases and J dropped 5 bases, with 10 bases sitting between them. Germline-derived CDR1 and CDR2 are MDHEN and SYDVKM. In the case of this clone: With the read ending 3 residues before the CDR3 end, the germline J gene is used to fill in that end.

The method was immunoSEQ multiplex PCR; TCRdb's version includes in-frame clones alone and lacks a portion of them. The sample has 40,000 to 45,000 clones, and its top ten clones hold about 1.2%. Sequencing was done on a sample of blood buffy coat. The TCR originated in a woman between 18 and 70 years old with a cervical HPV16 infection that either progressed to CIN3+ or cleared (not recorded which). The V and J genes are TRBV28 and TRBJ1-2, with D perhaps matching TRBD1 (5 bases). The DNA read from the CDR3 is TGTGCCAGCAGGCCAGGGAGTTATGGC. Its protein product is CASRPGSYG. The entire CDR3 sequence reads CASRPGSYGYTF.